In its sample, the clone carrying this T cell receptor (beta chain) ranks as large (0.1 to 1%). The target antigen is unknown. Generated by immunoSEQ multiplex PCR, the TCRdb table keeps only in-frame clones and is missing some. The data show about 70,000 clones, 85% to 90% seen once. The data stem from a study of T cells in localized non-small cell lung cancer. Overall study findings and caveats: Prolonged overall survival went with higher T cell density in the blood.

Here the sequenced sample was peripheral blood, taken before any cancer treatment. The TCR comes from a male donor aged 60 or over with stage III squamous cell lung carcinoma.

CDR3 in amino acids: CASSFGLLNNEQFF. The CDR3 coding sequence is TGTGCCAGCAGCTTTGGTCTACTAAACAATGAGCAGTTCTTC. The chain couples TRBV7-2 to TRBJ2-1; D remains ambiguous. The CDR3 loop spans 14 amino acids. From germline, CDR1 is SGHTA and CDR2 FQGNSA. V was trimmed by 3 bases and J by 5 bases, leaving 11 bases between them. Using reference TRBV7-2 and TRBJ2-1 for the parts outside the CDR3, the full variable domain is GAGVSQSPSNKVTEKGKDVELRCDPISGHTALYWYRQSLGQGLEFLIYFQGNSAPDKSGLPSDRFSAERTGGSVSTLTIQRTQQEDSAVYLCASSFGLLNNEQFFGPGTRLTVL.